This is a list of T cell receptor beta chains from one sample in a study of blood T cell repertoires in COVID-19. Profiled with immunoSEQ multiplex PCR; TCRdb holds only in-frame clones, not every one. Altogether under 200,000 clones are present, roughly 86% being singletons, with the ten largest covering about 3.5%. The sample was peripheral blood. These TCRs come from a man aged 70-80 years with acute or convalescent COVID-19. The CDR3 runs from the conserved cysteine through the conserved F or W. The D gene is left open where the match is weak. Rows give clone size only sometimes, using once, few, many, or a class for an expanded clone.

TGCGCCAGCAGCCCCAGGGTAGCAACCTACAATGAGCAGTTCTTC	CASSPRVATYNEQFF	NA	NA	TRBV5-1	TRBJ2-1
TGCGCCAGCAGCCAAGGAGAGAACACTGAAGCTTTCTTT	CASSQGENTEAFF	NA	few	TRBV4-3	TRBJ1-1
TGTGCCAGCAGTTTATTTCCGACAGCGAACACCGGGGAGCTGTTTTTT	CASSLFPTANTGELFF	NA	NA	TRBV28	TRBJ2-2
TGTGCCAGCAGCCCAGAGGGGCCCGCGGGGCCTCCCGAGCAGTACTTC	CASSPEGPAGPPEQYF	NA	once	TRBV7-2	TRBJ2-7
TGTGCCAGCACCCCAATTAGCGGGACTCTTAATTCACCCCTCCACTTT	CASTPISGTLNSPLHF	NA	once	TRBV4-2	TRBJ1-6
TGCAGCGTGGCCTTCATGAACACTGAAGCTTTCTTT	CSVAFMNTEAFF	NA	NA	TRBV29-1	TRBJ1-1
TGTGCCAGCAGGCAGGGGGTAGGTGAGCAGTTCTTC	CASRQGVGEQFF	TRBD1	NA	TRBV6-5	TRBJ2-1
TGTGCCAGCAGCGCATCGGACAGGGAGATCGAAAAACTGTTTTTT	CASSASDREIEKLFF	TRBD1	few	TRBV7-9	TRBJ1-4
TGTGCCAGCAGCCAACTCTCGAACAGGGACGAGCAGTACTTC	CASSQLSNRDEQYF	NA	NA	TRBV4-2	TRBJ2-7
TGTGCCATCAGTGAGGACAGGGAAGGGAACGAGCAGTACTTC	CAISEDREGNEQYF	TRBD1	NA	TRBV10-3	TRBJ2-7
TGTGCCAGCAGTCGACCCCACCCGGGGGGCAATCAGCCCCAGCATTTT	CASSRPHPGGNQPQHF	NA	NA	TRBV28	TRBJ1-5
TGCGCCAGCAGGGGGGGGCTAGCGGGGGACAATGAGCAGTTCTTC	CASRGGLAGDNEQFF	TRBD2	NA	TRBV4-1	TRBJ2-1
TGTGCTAGTGGTTTGGAGCAGGGGTTTCGCACTGAAGCTTTCTTT	CASGLEQGFRTEAFF	NA	NA	TRBV12-5	TRBJ1-1
TGCGCCAGCAAAGGACACCTTGAGTACAATGAGCAGTTCTTC	CASKGHLEYNEQFF	NA	NA	TRBV5-1	TRBJ2-1
TGTGCCAGCAGTCAAACGGTTGATGGCTACACCTTC	CASSQTVDGYTF	NA	NA	TRBV7-9	TRBJ1-2
TGTGCCAGCAGTTACGTCAGTAGCAATCAGCCCCAGCATTTT	CASSYVSSNQPQHF	NA	NA	TRBV6-6	TRBJ1-5
TGTGCCAGCAGCTTAACGGAGCGGGACAGGGCCAATCAGCCCCAGCATTTT	CASSLTERDRANQPQHF	TRBD1	NA	TRBV7-9	TRBJ1-5
TGTGCCAGCAGTTCCAGGGCGAGCTCCTACGAGCAGTACTTC	CASSSRASSYEQYF	NA	NA	TRBV5-4	TRBJ2-7
TGTGCCAGCAGCCAAGTTGGGAGGCCGGGGGATACGCAGTATTTT	CASSQVGRPGDTQYF	NA	NA	TRBV3-1/TRBV3-2	TRBJ2-3
TGTGCCAGCGAAGGGAGCGGGAGTTACAATGAGCAGTTCTTC	CASEGSGSYNEQFF	TRBD2	NA	TRBV11-2	TRBJ2-1
TGTGCCAGCAGTGAATACAGGGGCTATGGCTACACCTTC	CASSEYRGYGYTF	TRBD1	NA	TRBV2	TRBJ1-2
TGCGCCAGCAGACGGGGGGGCGCGATGACTGAAGCTTTCTTT	CASRRGGAMTEAFF	NA	once	TRBV4-3	TRBJ1-1
TGTGCCAGCAGCACGCCGACAGTCGTCTCTGGAAACACCATATATTTT	CASSTPTVVSGNTIYF	NA	NA	TRBV7-6	TRBJ1-3
TGTGCCAGCAGTGAAACGGGGCAGGGGGCCGATACGCAGTATTTT	CASSETGQGADTQYF	TRBD1	NA	TRBV25-1	TRBJ2-3
TGTGCCGCCCAGGCGAGGAGACAGGGGGCCGGAGTCACTGAAGCTTTCTTT	CAAQARRQGAGVTEAFF	TRBD1	few	TRBV19	TRBJ1-1
TGCGCCAGCAGCTTGGGTGGGGGGACGAACACTGAAGCTTTCTTT	CASSLGGGTNTEAFF	NA	few	TRBV5-1	TRBJ1-1
TGCGCCAGCAGTGAGCTTCAGATGAGACAGCGAAAGGATGAAAAACTGTTTTTT	CASSELQMRQRKDEKLFF	NA	NA	TRBV10-1	TRBJ1-4
TGTGCCAGCGAACGGACAGGGCGCTACGAGCAGTACTTC	CASERTGRYEQYF	TRBD1	once	TRBV28	TRBJ2-7
TGTGCCAGCAGTTTATTTGGGCGGGGGGACTATGGCTACACCTTC	CASSLFGRGDYGYTF	NA	once	TRBV28	TRBJ1-2
TGTGCCAGCAGTTACGGGAGGGGCGGGGAGCTGTTTTTT	CASSYGRGGELFF	TRBD2	NA	TRBV6-5	TRBJ2-2
TGTGCCAGTAGTATGAGGGGTGGAGGGGAATTTAATGAGCAGTTCTTC	CASSMRGGGEFNEQFF	NA	NA	TRBV19	TRBJ2-1
TGTGCCAGCAGCTTAACGGGGGGTGCCACAGATACGCAGTATTTT	CASSLTGGATDTQYF	TRBD2	once	TRBV7-9	TRBJ2-3
TGCGCCAGCAGCCCAACGGGACTTCCCTCCTACGAGCAGTACTTC	CASSPTGLPSYEQYF	NA	NA	TRBV5-1	TRBJ2-7
TGTGCCAGCAGCGTACTAGCGGGGGGGAACACCGGGGAGCTGTTTTTT	CASSVLAGGNTGELFF	TRBD2	NA	TRBV9	TRBJ2-2
TGCGCCAGCTTTGGAGTAATCACAGATACGCAGTATTTT	CASFGVITDTQYF	NA	NA	TRBV5-1	TRBJ2-3
TGTGCCAGCAGTTACAGTCTGGGGGGCACCGGGGAGCTGTTTTTT	CASSYSLGGTGELFF	NA	once	TRBV6-2/TRBV6-3	TRBJ2-2
TGCAGCGTGAGGACAGGCCTTAACTATGGCTACACCTTC	CSVRTGLNYGYTF	TRBD1	once	TRBV29-1	TRBJ1-2
TGCGCCAGCAGCAAGAGCCGGGAACAAGAGACCCAGTACTTC	CASSKSREQETQYF	NA	NA	TRBV4-1	TRBJ2-5
TGTGCCAGCAGCCAAACGGGGTCCTACAATGAGCAGTTCTTC	CASSQTGSYNEQFF	NA	NA	TRBV14	TRBJ2-1
TGTGCCAGCAGCGTAGGAAGGACTCTGAACACCGGGGAGCTGTTTTTT	CASSVGRTLNTGELFF	NA	NA	TRBV9	TRBJ2-2
TGTGCCAGCTCACCACTCTCTAACAATGAGCAGTTCTTC	CASSPLSNNEQFF	NA	NA	TRBV18	TRBJ2-1
TGCGCCAGCAGCCGTACTTACCCGGGACAGGGGGCGGGGGATACGCAGTATTTT	CASSRTYPGQGAGDTQYF	TRBD1	NA	TRBV4-3	TRBJ2-3
TGTGCCAGCAGCCAAGGACAGGACGGTGGAAACACCATATATTTT	CASSQGQDGGNTIYF	TRBD1	few	TRBV7-2	TRBJ1-3